The text below deals with one T cell receptor (beta chain). Its antigen is not identified. The data originate from a study of T cells in Graves' hyperthyroidism and ophthalmopathy. No ophthalmopathy progression within 18 months constituted stable Graves' hyperthyroidism. RNA transcripts provided the source from which TCR beta CDR3 regions were amplified. First-round RT-PCR of the TCR CDR3 relied on the HTBI primer set. TCRdb reprocessed the multiplex PCR reads via MiXCR and lists one record per CDR3 protein. Of 650,000 to 750,000 distinct CDR3 sequences listed, roughly 15% are singletons. V lost 8 bases, J lost 0 bases, and 10 bases lay in between. Germline V gives CDR1 LNHDA, CDR2 SQIVND (reference sequence). The CDR3 covers 13 residues. General observations from the study: Stable hyperthyroidism and ophthalmopathy were separated using 13 V-J signatures. Most expanded thyroid clonotypes above 0.001 also appeared in blood.

The receptor comes from a woman aged 18 to 35 with Graves' hyperthyroidism. The sample taken for sequencing was blood. The chain couples TRBV19 to TRBJ1-1; a possible D gene is TRBD1 (5 bases). Here the CDR3 DNA reads TGTGCCAGTGAAGACAGCTTGAACACTGAAGCTTTCTTT. Protein sequence: CASEDSLNTEAFF.